What follows describes a single T cell receptor (beta chain). V shed 6 bases, J shed 1 base, and the junction held 4 bases outside the gene matches. This CDR3 spans 16 amino acids. Germline V lookup: CDR1 SNHLY, CDR2 FYNNEI. The sample belongs to a study of PD-1 blockade in classical Hodgkin lymphoma. Method: immunoSEQ multiplex PCR; TCRdb's copy keeps in-frame clones and lacks some. The sample has some 34,000 clones, approximately 90% seen once. Time point denoted: newly diagnosed, previously untreated cHL patient sample. Using magnetic negative selection, the CD4+ T cells were separated out of thawed PBMCs.

The chain links TRBV2 to TRBJ2-1, with 12 nucleotides matching TRBD2. Sequencing used CD4+ T cells from blood. This TCR derives from a human donor with classical Hodgkin lymphoma. The CDR3 bases are TGTGCCAGCAGCGTGACTAGCGGGAGATCCTACAATGAGCAGTTCTTC. Translated: CASSVTSGRSYNEQFF.